A selection of T cell receptor beta chains follows, all from one sample in a study of shared clonotypes between healthy human individuals. The protocol was immunoSEQ multiplex PCR, while the TCRdb copy is restricted to in-frame clones and leaves out a portion. The table has approximately 1.1 million clones, 78% seen once. The source material was memory CD4+ T cells from PBMCs. The origin of the receptors is a man aged 18 to 30 in good health. Some clones in this sample may be carry-over from other donors' samples. The conserved cysteine and the conserved F or W are not part of the CDR3 here. The order of the fields is V gene, J gene, CDR3 protein.

v_gene: TRBV6-1; j_gene: TRBJ2-7; CDR3aa: ASTLRGGTGYEQY
v_gene: TRBV10-2; j_gene: TRBJ2-3; CDR3aa: ASSDHKGSAQY
v_gene: TRBV28; j_gene: TRBJ2-7; CDR3aa: ASRTGFFDEQY
v_gene: TRBV5-1; j_gene: .; CDR3aa: ASGRDGAYEQY
v_gene: TRBV4-1; j_gene: TRBJ2-4; CDR3aa: ASSQGGLTLKNIQY
v_gene: TRBV27; j_gene: TRBJ1-6; CDR3aa: ATRQGRSGSPLH
v_gene: TRBV7-2; j_gene: TRBJ1-1; CDR3aa: ASSFRHPLPTEAF
v_gene: TRBV9; j_gene: TRBJ1-2; CDR3aa: ASSVDGGTNYGYT
v_gene: TRBV29-1; j_gene: TRBJ1-1; CDR3aa: SVATGNTEAF
v_gene: TRBV27; j_gene: TRBJ1-2; CDR3aa: ASSFRVGWGMNYGYT
v_gene: TRBV23-1; j_gene: TRBJ2-7; CDR3aa: ASNRGKRRAYEQY
v_gene: TRBV29-1; j_gene: .; CDR3aa: SDDRPYEQY
v_gene: TRBV2; j_gene: TRBJ2-5; CDR3aa: ASSGTGQETQY
v_gene: TRBV7-2; j_gene: TRBJ1-3; CDR3aa: ASSFTGTVAFSGNTIY
v_gene: TRBV28; j_gene: TRBJ1-1; CDR3aa: ASSQDIGGPEEAF
v_gene: TRBV28; j_gene: TRBJ2-1; CDR3aa: ASSLPTSGSNEQF
v_gene: TRBV29-1; j_gene: TRBJ2-4; CDR3aa: SGSGSPENIQY
v_gene: TRBV9; j_gene: TRBJ2-3; CDR3aa: ASSATSGRAGTDTQY
v_gene: TRBV7-9; j_gene: TRBJ1-4; CDR3aa: ASSYGWEANEKLF
v_gene: TRBV5-1; j_gene: TRBJ2-4; CDR3aa: ASSLGSEQSYKNIQY
v_gene: TRBV4-2; j_gene: TRBJ1-4; CDR3aa: ASSPGQGSTNEKLF
v_gene: TRBV27; j_gene: TRBJ1-5; CDR3aa: ASSPTRDRGGSVRQPQH
v_gene: TRBV11-2; j_gene: TRBJ2-2; CDR3aa: ASSPVRGPSTGELF
v_gene: TRBV18; j_gene: TRBJ2-7; CDR3aa: ASSPSDYEQY
v_gene: TRBV5-1; j_gene: TRBJ2-1; CDR3aa: ASTRQVSSYNEQF
v_gene: TRBV7-2; j_gene: TRBJ1-1; CDR3aa: ASSFTGEVRAGEAF
v_gene: TRBV6-1; j_gene: TRBJ2-1; CDR3aa: ASSVSSPVNEQF
v_gene: TRBV6-6; j_gene: TRBJ1-1; CDR3aa: ASSSDRGNTEAF
v_gene: TRBV2; j_gene: TRBJ1-1; CDR3aa: ASNPREGNTEAF
v_gene: TRBV9; j_gene: TRBJ2-3; CDR3aa: ASSVPADTQY
v_gene: TRBV2; j_gene: TRBJ1-3; CDR3aa: ASGKGEGNTIY
v_gene: TRBV28; j_gene: TRBJ1-1; CDR3aa: ASSPSKPNRASTEAF
v_gene: TRBV5-4; j_gene: TRBJ1-4; CDR3aa: ASSVLGGTNEKLF
v_gene: TRBV18; j_gene: TRBJ2-3; CDR3aa: ASSPTDTQY
v_gene: TRBV2; j_gene: TRBJ1-5; CDR3aa: ASRAGPGGNQPQH
v_gene: TRBV27; j_gene: TRBJ2-1; CDR3aa: ASSLGTGNEQF
v_gene: TRBV6-1; j_gene: TRBJ2-3; CDR3aa: ASSDTPGQGGRTDTQY
v_gene: TRBV15; j_gene: TRBJ2-7; CDR3aa: ATARQGLGEQY
v_gene: TRBV25-1; j_gene: TRBJ1-4; CDR3aa: ASSERTTNEKLF
v_gene: TRBV5-1; j_gene: TRBJ1-1; CDR3aa: ASSLSPGQGTEAF
v_gene: TRBV28; j_gene: TRBJ1-5; CDR3aa: ASSLFGTGPRGQPQH
v_gene: TRBV30; j_gene: TRBJ1-2; CDR3aa: AWSRLQQGTNYGYT
v_gene: TRBV2; j_gene: TRBJ2-7; CDR3aa: ASRAGVGYYEQY